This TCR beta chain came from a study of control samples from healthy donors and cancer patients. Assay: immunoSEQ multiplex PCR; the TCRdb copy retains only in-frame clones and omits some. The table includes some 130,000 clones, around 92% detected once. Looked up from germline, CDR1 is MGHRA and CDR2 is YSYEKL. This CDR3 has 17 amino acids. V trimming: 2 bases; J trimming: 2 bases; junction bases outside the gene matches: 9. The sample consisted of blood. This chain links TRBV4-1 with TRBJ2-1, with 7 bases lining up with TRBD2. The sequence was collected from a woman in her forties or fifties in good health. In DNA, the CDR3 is TGCGCCAGCAGCCAATGGCCCCAGCGGGGACCCTACAATGAGCAGTTCTTC. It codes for CASSQWPQRGPYNEQFF.